The 31 T cell receptor beta chains reported below all come from one sample, sequenced in a study of blood T cell repertoires in COVID-19. Assay: immunoSEQ multiplex PCR; the TCRdb copy retains only in-frame clones and omits some. The table lists 170,000 or so clones, roughly 86% of them singletons, with roughly 0.57% in the top ten. Sequenced: peripheral blood. These receptor sequences come from a man aged 55 to 70 with COVID-19, enrolled during active disease.

The rearrangement joins TRBV2 to TRBJ2-1; D unclear. V lost 0 bases and J 9 bases, leaving 12 bases between the germline ends. The CDR3 has 14 amino acids. CDR1 and CDR2 from the germline V gene are SNHLY and FYNNEI. The CDR3, as DNA: TGTGCCAGCAGTGAAGCGCTTGGGCGCAGTGAGCAGTTCTTC. Residues: CASSEALGRSEQFF.

The V gene is TRBV9, the J gene TRBJ2-3; D remains unclear. V lost 10 bases and J lost 2, with 14 bases in between. This CDR3 has 13 residues. Germline V gene sequence: CDR1 SGDLS, CDR2 YYNGEE. The CDR3 loop reads CASKPYATDTQYF. CDR3 DNA sequence: TGTGCCTCGAAACCCTACGCCACAGATACGCAGTATTTT.

The gene calls are TRBV7-2 and TRBJ2-5; no firm D call. The germline CDR1 and CDR2 sequences are SGHTA and FQGNSA. CDR3 length: 14 amino acids. Trimming removed 1 base from V and 5 bases from J, with 11 bases in between. The CDR3: CASSLGFGWETQYF. CDR3 DNA: TGTGCCAGCAGCTTAGGGTTCGGTTGGGAGACCCAGTACTTC.

The chain has TRBV19 and TRBJ1-6; TRBD1 matches 9 bases. J gave up 7 bases and V 6 bases, and 7 bases lay outside the gene matches. CDR3 length: 15 amino acids. The V gene's germline CDR1 is LNHDA and CDR2 SQIVND (reference sequence). CDR3 in DNA: TGTGCCAGTAGAGACGCCGGGACAGGGAATTCACCCCTCCACTTT. As protein: CASRDAGTGNSPLHF.

This sequence joins TRBV28 and TRBJ1-1; 7 bases map to TRBD1. The CDR3 has 14 amino acids. Germline loops: CDR1 MDHEN, CDR2 SYDVKM. The ends lost 5 bases at V and 0 bases at J; junction bases unmatched: 3. The CDR3 is CASSRDRVNTEAFF. DNA of the CDR3: TGTGCCAGCAGTCGTGACAGGGTGAACACTGAAGCTTTCTTT.

The chain joins TRBV7-3 to TRBJ2-5; TRBD2 matches 8 bases. Germline V lookup: CDR1 SGHTA, CDR2 FQGTGA. Losses at the gene ends were 4 bases for V and 1 base for J; bases not matched to a gene: 11. The CDR3 extends over 17 amino acids. CDR3 region: CASSSRREGSAQETQYF. CDR3 in DNA: TGTGCCAGCAGCTCCCGCCGGGAGGGGTCGGCCCAAGAGACCCAGTACTTC.

The rearrangement links TRBV3-1 (or the pseudogene TRBV3-2) to TRBJ1-5; 9 bases line up with TRBD1. Trimming cost V 1 base and J 7 bases; bases outside gene matches: 8. Looked up from germline, CDR1 is LGHDT and CDR2 is YNNKEL (reference sequence). The CDR3 totals 16 residues. In nucleotides, the CDR3 is TGTGCCAGCAGCCAAGGGGGACAGGGAAGAGGACAGCCCCAGCATTTT. Protein sequence: CASSQGGQGRGQPQHF.

The rearrangement joins TRBV6-5 to TRBJ2-7; TRBD2 matches 8 bases. Germline CDR1 MNHEY, CDR2 SVGAGI. The V gene end was trimmed by 10 bases and the J gene end by 2 bases; junction bases not matched to a gene: 7. This CDR3 has 13 amino acids. DNA for the CDR3: TGTGCCACCCGAAGCGGGAGACCCTACGAGCAGTACTTC. Translating gives CATRSGRPYEQYF.

This chain joins TRBV4-2 and TRBJ2-4; D not resolved. Trimming stripped 0 bases from V and 0 bases from J, with 3 bases between. CDR1 and CDR2 from the germline V gene are LGHNA and YNFKEQ. The CDR3 sequence is 14 residues long. CDR3 nucleotides: TGTGCCAGCAGCCAAGACCTAGCCAAAAACATTCAGTACTTC. It yields the protein CASSQDLAKNIQYF.

V gene TRBV30 combines with J gene TRBJ1-1; D is unclear. Germline V CDR1 and CDR2: GTSNPN, SVGIG (reference sequence). Between the trimmed V and J ends, which lost 2 bases and 0 bases, there was a span of 7 bases. The CDR3 is 13 residues long. CDR3 amino acids: CAWSREVNTEAFF. As DNA, the CDR3 is TGTGCCTGGAGTCGCGAGGTGAACACTGAAGCTTTCTTT.

The chain recombines TRBV3-1 (or the pseudogene TRBV3-2) with TRBJ2-4; maybe TRBD1 (6 bases). Germline V lookup: CDR1 LGHDT, CDR2 YNNKEL (reference sequence). CDR3 length: 15 amino acids. The germline V and J ends were trimmed by 8 bases and 0 bases, with 14 bases remaining between them. CDR3 amino acids: CASGDRILAKNIQYF. The CDR3 DNA sequence: TGTGCCAGCGGAGACAGGATCCTAGCCAAAAACATTCAGTACTTC.

The J gene is TRBJ1-5, the V gene TRBV4-1; D might be TRBD1 (5 bases). V lost 0 bases and J 4 bases, leaving 19 bases between the germline ends. The CDR3 consists of 18 residues. Germline CDR1 MGHRA, CDR2 YSYEKL. The CDR3 protein is CASSQDMIRTSLNQPQHF. The DNA of the CDR3 is TGCGCCAGCAGCCAAGATATGATCAGGACATCTTTAAATCAGCCCCAGCATTTT.

The chain recombines TRBV3-1 (or the pseudogene TRBV3-2) with TRBJ2-7; 11 nucleotides match TRBD1. The CDR3 totals 14 residues. CDR1 and CDR2 from the germline V gene are LGHDT and YNNKEL (reference sequence). With 4 bases clipped from V and 2 bases from J, the junction kept 1 base outside the gene matches. The CDR3 reads CASSLGQGAYEQYF. CDR3 bases: TGTGCCAGCAGCCTGGGACAGGGGGCCTACGAGCAGTACTTC.

The V and J genes are TRBV5-5 and TRBJ1-5; 11 nucleotides align to TRBD1. The germline V gene encodes CDR1 SGHKS and CDR2 YYEKEE (reference sequence). Trimming removed 2 bases from V and 0 bases from J; junction bases left unmatched: 7. This CDR3 is 18 amino acids long. The CDR3 DNA reads as TGTGCCAGCAGCTTAACCGGGACAGGGGGGGTTAGCAATCAGCCCCAGCATTTT. This sequence encodes CASSLTGTGGVSNQPQHF.

V and J are TRBV7-2 and TRBJ2-5; 8 bases are shared with TRBD2. V was pared by 3 bases and J by 5 bases, with 5 bases of the junction left unmatched. The CDR3 contains 14 residues. Germline CDR1 is SGHTA and CDR2 is FQGNSA. The CDR3 loop reads CASSFSSGGETQYF. The CDR3 nucleotides read TGTGCCAGCAGCTTCTCATCGGGGGGGGAGACCCAGTACTTC.

The chain has TRBV19 and TRBJ1-3; D ambiguous. Germline V lookup: CDR1 LNHDA, CDR2 SQIVND (reference sequence). Trimming cost V 4 bases and J 0 bases, with 7 bases left between them. The CDR3 extends over 14 amino acids. CDR3 in amino acids: CASSTGASGNTIYF. In DNA, the CDR3 is TGTGCCAGTAGTACAGGCGCCTCTGGAAACACCATATATTTT.

A few counts support this clone. The identical CDR3 is also encoded by other nucleotide sequences in the sample. The genes are TRBV12-3 or TRBV12-4 and TRBJ1-1; a possible D gene is TRBD1 (6 bases). Trimming shortened V by 5 bases and J by 1 base, and 8 bases separated the two germline ends. The CDR3 runs to 13 residues. The CDR3 here is CASSPQGNTEAFF. For the CDR3, the DNA is TGTGCCAGCAGTCCACAGGGGAACACTGAAGCTTTCTTT.

The chain has TRBV12-3 or TRBV12-4 and TRBJ1-2; D remains ambiguous. The V end lost 3 bases, the J end lost 5 bases, and 7 bases lay between the germline ends. The CDR3 consists of 12 residues. The CDR3 DNA reads TGTGCCAGCAGTTTCGGCGGTTATGGCTACACCTTC. It is translated as CASSFGGYGYTF.

This clone was seen just once. V usage is TRBV7-9 and J usage is TRBJ1-1, with D possibly matching TRBD1 (6 bases). Germline V gene data show CDR1 as SEHNR and CDR2 as FQNEAQ (reference sequence). The CDR3 is made up of 16 amino acids. Trimming stripped 1 base from V and 6 bases from J, with 18 bases between. CDR3 sequence reads: CASSLEGLQGGAEAFF. CDR3 DNA sequence: TGTGCCAGCAGCTTAGAGGGCCTACAGGGAGGGGCTGAAGCTTTCTTT.

The chain joins TRBV19 to TRBJ2-4; 10 nucleotides align to TRBD1. Germline values: CDR1 LNHDA, CDR2 SQIVND (reference sequence). With 6 bases clipped from V and 2 bases from J, the junction kept 1 base outside the gene matches. The CDR3 sequence is 14 residues long. This CDR3 reads CASRGQGTKNIQYF. The CDR3 nucleotides read TGTGCCAGTAGGGGACAGGGGACCAAAAACATTCAGTACTTC.

This chain links TRBV7-9 with TRBJ1-1; 7 nucleotides align to TRBD1. This CDR3 comprises 14 residues. V lost 5 bases and J lost 1; bases outside the gene matches: 4. From germline, CDR1 is SEHNR and CDR2 FQNEAQ (reference sequence). The CDR3 DNA follows: TGTGCCAGCAGCGCAGGGGGGAGGAACACTGAAGCTTTCTTT. This translates into CASSAGGRNTEAFF.

This clone was detected only a few times. The chain couples TRBV11-3 to TRBJ1-5; 7 bases agree with TRBD1. The CDR3 consists of 17 residues. The V gene's germline CDR1 is SGHNT and CDR2 YENEEA. V lost 3 bases and J lost 3; bases outside the gene matches: 11. For the CDR3, the DNA is TGTGCCAGCAGCTTCGTCAGGGACAGATTACCCAATCAGCCCCAGCATTTT. Translating it yields CASSFVRDRLPNQPQHF.

The rearrangement uses TRBV4-3 and TRBJ1-5, with D tentatively TRBD1 (6 bases). The CDR3 contains 14 residues. From germline, CDR1 is LGHNA and CDR2 YSLEER. Trimming left V 3 bases short and J 7 bases short, with 13 bases between. CDR3 nucleotides: TGCGCCAGCAGCCACCAGGGGAGAGGCCAGCCCCAGCATTTT. Protein: CASSHQGRGQPQHF.

The chain recombines TRBV12-3 or TRBV12-4 with TRBJ1-2; D may be TRBD1 (6 bases). This CDR3 contains 13 residues. V lost 4 bases and J 4 bases, leaving 10 bases between the germline ends. CDR3 sequence: CASSSQGPYGYTF. CDR3 nucleotides: TGTGCCAGCAGTTCGCAGGGGCCCTATGGCTACACCTTC.

This clone is a singleton in its sample. This rearrangement joins TRBV12-1 to TRBJ2-1; TRBD2, the table's D call, was not compared with the DNA. TRBV12-1 is termed a pseudogene. The CDR3 runs to 12 residues. The CDR3 bases are TGTGCCAGCAGCCCACTACTGCTTGAGCAGTTCTTC. It yields the protein CASSPLLLEQFF.

A word on this clone: This specimen includes other DNA sequences encoding the same CDR3. This sequence joins TRBV18 and TRBJ2-2, with D unclear. CDR1 is KGHSH, CDR2 LQKENI, per germline. CDR3 length: 15 residues. V was cut by 3 bases and J by 0 bases, with 8 bases left in between. The CDR3 sequence: CASSPVSSNTGELFF. Written as DNA, the CDR3 is TGTGCCAGCTCACCTGTGAGCTCGAACACCGGGGAGCTGTTTTTT.

J is TRBJ1-4 and V is TRBV28; D perhaps matches TRBD1 (5 bases). Trimming took off 5 bases at V and 0 bases at J, with 19 bases between the two ends. CDR1 is MDHEN and CDR2 is SYDVKM in the germline V gene. CDR3 length: 18 amino acids. As DNA, the CDR3 is TGTGCCAGCAGTACATCGGGACGAGCGGGGGCAACTAATGAAAAACTGTTTTTT. Amino acids: CASSTSGRAGATNEKLFF. Supplemented by reference TRBV28 and TRBJ1-4, the full variable domain reads DVKVTQSSRYLVKRTGEKVFLECVQDMDHENMFWYRQDPGLGLRLIYFSYDVKMKEKGDIPEGYSVSREKKERFSLILESASTNQTSMYLCASSTSGRAGATNEKLFFGSGTQLSVL.

This chain uses TRBV7-3 with TRBJ2-1; 8 bases line up with TRBD1. V gave up 2 bases and J gave up 9 bases; unmatched junction bases: 12. Per the germline V gene, CDR1 is SGHTA and CDR2 is FQGTGA. This CDR3 is 16 amino acids long. This CDR3 reads CASSLGPGGIDGEQFF. In DNA, the CDR3 is TGTGCCAGCAGCTTAGGCCCAGGGGGCATTGATGGTGAGCAGTTCTTC. The full variable domain, in which reference TRBV7-3 and TRBJ2-1 provide the parts outside the CDR3, is GAGVSQTPSNKVTEKGKYVELRCDPISGHTALYWYRQSLGQGPEFLIYFQGTGAADDSGLPNDRFFAVRPEGSVSTLKIQRTERGDSAVYLCASSLGPGGIDGEQFFGPGTRLTVL.

The genes are TRBV19 and TRBJ1-5; the match to TRBD1 covers 7 bases. Germline trimming cut 3 bases from V and 7 bases from J; bases unmatched to any gene: 6. The CDR3 is 14 amino acids. CDR1 and CDR2 from the germline V gene are LNHDA and SQIVND (reference sequence). CDR3 sequence (DNA): TGTGCCAGTAGTATCCGACAGGGAGAGCAGCCCCAGCATTTT. It yields the protein CASSIRQGEQPQHF.

J is TRBJ2-6 and V is TRBV27; D perhaps matches TRBD1 (5 bases). The germline V gene encodes CDR1 MNHEY and CDR2 SMNVEV (reference sequence). This CDR3 region has 16 residues. Trimming left V 1 base short and J 2 bases short, with 9 bases between. CDR3 in DNA: TGTGCCAGCAGTTTATTATTAGGGGCTGGGGCCAACGTCCTGACTTTC. Translated: CASSLLLGAGANVLTF.

The rearrangement uses TRBV25-1 and TRBJ1-4; 8 bases match TRBD1. This CDR3 spans 16 amino acids. The V gene end was trimmed by 2 bases and the J gene end by 1 base; junction bases not matched to a gene: 3. Germline V CDR1 and CDR2: MGHDK, SYGVNS. DNA for the CDR3: TGTGCCAGCAGTGAAGCTGGACAGGGAACTAATGAAAAACTGTTTTTT. Residues: CASSEAGQGTNEKLFF.